The 27 T cell receptor beta chains below come from one sample, sequenced in a study of regulatory T cells in long-lasting Graves disease (dated by TCRdb to the early 2020s). Libraries were constructed by multiplex PCR. Reads for this sample came from an Illumina HiSeq 4000. To build TCR beta libraries, CDR3 regions were amplified by Arm-PCR using iRepertoire HTBI primers. TCRdb applied fastp at Q25 and MiXCR to the public reads, then kept only in-frame beta chains. Every entry covers one CDR3 protein and lists the most common genes and DNA from its rows. The table for this sample lists 310,000 or so distinct CDR3 sequences; 22% of them were counted only once. The top ten clonotypes cover 56% of the sample. In light of the paper, this sample's time point label describes: persistent/refractory GD, antithyroid drugs over 5 years with positive TRAb. For both TCR sequencing and RNA sequencing, RNA was extracted from PBMCs using TRIzol.

The sequencing here drew on peripheral blood mononuclear cells (PBMCs), taken when the disease was refractory, from a patient treated with antithyroid drugs. All receptors derive from a female donor with Graves disease.

The chain combines TRBV20-1 with TRBJ2-7; 7 bases fit TRBD1. Germline loops: CDR1 DFQATT, CDR2 SNEGSKA (reference sequence). The length of the CDR3 is 12 residues. V lost 1 base and J lost 6; bases outside the gene matches: 3. This chain's CDR3 is CSARVTGVEQYF. The CDR3 DNA reads as TGCAGTGCTAGAGTCACAGGGGTCGAGCAGTACTTC.

This chain connects TRBV7-2 to TRBJ2-5; D is ambiguous. The germline gives CDR1 SGHTA, CDR2 FQGNSA. The germline V and J ends were trimmed by 6 bases and 1 base, with 9 bases remaining between them. The length of the CDR3 is 13 residues. The CDR3 DNA reads TGTGCCAGCAGGGCAGGTTTCCAAGAGACCCAGTACTTC. It specifies CASRAGFQETQYF. The entire variable domain, with the rest obtained from reference TRBV7-2 and TRBJ2-5, is as follows: GAGVSQSPSNKVTEKGKDVELRCDPISGHTALYWYRQSLGQGLEFLIYFQGNSAPDKSGLPSDRFSAERTGGSVSTLTIQRTQQEDSAVYLCASRAGFQETQYFGPGTRLLVL.

In this sample, this clonotype turned up many times. The V and J genes are TRBV27 and TRBJ1-4; TRBD1 might be the D (6 bases). The CDR3 sequence is 18 residues long. V shed 4 bases and J shed 0 bases, with 18 bases lying between them. The V gene's germline CDR1 is MNHEY and CDR2 SMNVEV (reference sequence). CDR3 residues: CASSSLTGPGATNEKLFF. CDR3 bases: TGTGCCAGCAGTTCTCTGACAGGCCCTGGCGCAACTAATGAAAAACTGTTTTTT.

This clonotype was seen more than once but under ten times. A clone one base away is much larger, so this may be a read error. The DNA of the CDR3 is TGTGCCAGCAGCATGATTCAGCGCGATTCACCCCCCCACTTT. Translated, it gives CASSMIQRDSPPHF. The chain couples TRBV27 to TRBJ1-6, with D unresolved. Germline loops: CDR1 MNHEY, CDR2 SMNVEV (reference sequence). The CDR3 loop spans 14 amino acids.

This clonotype was seen only a few times. In nucleotides, the CDR3 is TGTGCCAGCAGTTACTCGTCAGGGACATCGGGGGGCTACACCTTC. It yields the protein CASSYSSGTSGGYTF. This chain uses TRBV6-5 with TRBJ1-2, with TRBD1 as a possible D gene (6 bases). CDR3 length: 15 residues. The ends were cut back, 0 bases at V and 8 bases at J, with 16 bases in the middle. Germline V gene lookup returns CDR1 MNHEY and CDR2 SVGAGI.

This clonotype was seen more than once but under ten times. The CDR3 DNA is TGCGCCAGCAGCTTGGTAGGGGGTCAGCAAACCGCCATTCTGATGGCCACTGAAGCTTTCTTT. It specifies CASSLVGGQQTAILMATEAFF. This rearrangement joins TRBV5-1 to TRBJ1-1; a possible D gene is TRBD1 (6 bases). Germline V gene lookup returns CDR1 SGHRS and CDR2 YFSETQ. There are 21 residues in the CDR3. The ends were cut back, 0 bases at V and 4 bases at J, with 31 bases in the middle.

The V call is TRBV10-3, the J call TRBJ2-5, with TRBD1 as a possible D gene (5 bases). The CDR3 consists of 13 residues. Trimming removed 2 bases at V and 5 bases at J, with 9 bases between. Germline CDR1 ENHRY, CDR2 SYGVKD. The CDR3 DNA reads TGTGCCATCAGTGAGGGGGCTCGGGAGACCCAGTACTTC. The encoded protein is CAISEGARETQYF.

To note about this clonotype: One base away lies a much larger clone, so this may be a sequencing read error. Without the conserved terminal phenylalanine or tryptophan, this CDR3 likely stems from a read error. V and J are TRBV6-5 and TRBJ2-5; TRBD1 agrees at 8 bases. Germline V gene data show CDR1 as MNHEY and CDR2 as SVGAGI. CDR3 length equals 17 residues. The V and J ends lost 2 bases and 4 bases, in that order; junction bases with no gene match: 12. The CDR3 DNA reads as TGTGCCAGCAGTTACGTCCCCACCCGACAGGGGTTAGAGACCCAGTACCTC. It is translated as CASSYVPTRQGLETQYL.

The gene calls are TRBV7-3 and TRBJ1-1; D is unclear. Germline lookup yields CDR1 SGHTA and CDR2 FQGTGA. The CDR3 extends over 13 amino acids. Trimming shortened V by 1 base and J by 4 bases, and 7 bases separated the two germline ends. CDR3 loop: CASSLIKGTEAFF. The CDR3 DNA reads TGTGCCAGCAGCTTAATAAAGGGCACTGAAGCTTTCTTT.

This clonotype occurred many times. The rearrangement links TRBV6-1 to TRBJ2-7; 9 nucleotides match TRBD1. CDR1 and CDR2 from the germline V gene are MNHNS and SASEGT. V was pared by 10 bases and J by 6 bases, with 13 bases of the junction left unmatched. The CDR3 totals 14 residues. CDR3: CATPPGTGSSEQYF. CDR3 nucleotides: TGTGCCACCCCACCCGGGACAGGGAGTTCCGAGCAGTACTTC.

V usage is TRBV5-6 and J usage is TRBJ1-5; D gene ambiguous. The V gene's germline CDR1 is SGHDT and CDR2 YYEEEE. This CDR3 spans 12 amino acids. The germline V and J ends were trimmed by 2 bases and 5 bases, with 5 bases remaining between them. The CDR3 sequence: CASSLQDQPQHF. The CDR3 DNA reads TGTGCCAGCAGCTTACAAGATCAGCCCCAGCATTTT.

CDR3: CASSSEGGAGETQYF. For the CDR3, the DNA is TGTGCCAGCAGCTCCGAGGGGGGGGCTGGGGAGACCCAGTACTTC. The J gene is TRBJ2-5, the V gene TRBV3-1; the D gene is possibly TRBD2 (7 bases). Germline lookup yields CDR1 LGHDT and CDR2 YNNKEL (reference sequence). V lost 5 bases to trimming and J lost 5 bases, with 18 bases between them. The CDR3 spans 15 residues.

The chain combines TRBV7-9 with TRBJ1-1; D is unresolved. CDR3 length: 17 amino acids. V gave up 5 bases and J gave up 0 bases, with 19 bases separating them. Germline loops: CDR1 SEHNR, CDR2 FQNEAQ (reference sequence). CDR3 nucleotide sequence: TGTGCCAGCAGCAATCCGAAAGATGGCTCGATGAACACTGAAGCTTTCTTT. As protein: CASSNPKDGSMNTEAFF.

The chain couples TRBV10-3 to TRBJ2-3; the D gene is possibly TRBD2 (5 bases). Germline V gene sequence: CDR1 ENHRY, CDR2 SYGVKD. Trimming left V 10 bases short and J 6 bases short, with 14 bases between. This CDR3 contains 12 residues. CDR3 nucleotides: TGTGCCACCGGGATGGCGACCGATACGCAGTATTTT. Residues: CATGMATDTQYF.

This chain connects TRBV7-9 to TRBJ2-2; no firm D call. The germline CDR1 and CDR2 sequences are SEHNR and FQNEAQ (reference sequence). V lost 5 bases to trimming and J lost 3 bases, with 28 bases between them. The length of the CDR3 is 20 residues. CDR3 sequence (DNA): TGTGCCAGCAGCGATAACCCTATTATGGACGCAAAAAGGGACACCGGGGAGCTGTTTTTT. Its translation: CASSDNPIMDAKRDTGELFF.

Ten or more counts support this clonotype. The chain carries TRBV28 and TRBJ1-1; 7 nucleotides line up with TRBD1. Losses at the gene ends were 3 bases for V and 8 bases for J; bases not matched to a gene: 3. This CDR3 contains 12 residues. The V gene's germline CDR1 is MDHEN and CDR2 SYDVKM. The CDR3 loop reads CASSLGTAEAFF. The DNA of the CDR3 is TGTGCCAGCAGTTTGGGGACAGCGGAAGCTTTCTTT.

This clonotype was seen only a few times. V and J are TRBV27 and TRBJ2-4; D remains ambiguous. The CDR3 loop spans 16 amino acids. Germline V gene data show CDR1 as MNHEY and CDR2 as SMNVEV (reference sequence). Trimming took off 5 bases at V and 0 bases at J, with 14 bases between the two ends. The CDR3 DNA reads as TGTGCCAGCAGTCCCCTTGGCGAGCTAGCCAAAAACATTCAGTACTTC. It codes for CASSPLGELAKNIQYF.

This clonotype has ten or more counts. The J gene is TRBJ1-4, the V gene TRBV12-3 or TRBV12-4; D not resolved. The CDR3 covers 14 residues. The V gene lost 6 bases and the J gene lost 9 bases, with 17 bases spanning the gap. CDR3 region: CASSLSYMEKKLFF. The CDR3, as DNA: TGTGCCAGCAGCCTCAGCTACATGGAGAAAAAACTGTTTTTT.

This rearrangement joins TRBV24-1 to TRBJ2-5, with D uncertain. The V and J ends lost 5 bases and 3 bases respectively, with 9 bases between them. The V gene's germline CDR1 is KGHDR and CDR2 SFDVKD. The CDR3 runs to 13 residues. CDR3 sequence: CATSVRAKETQYF. CDR3 DNA: TGTGCCACCAGTGTTCGAGCAAAAGAGACCCAGTACTTC.

This sequence joins TRBV12-3 or TRBV12-4 and TRBJ1-5; D not resolved. CDR3 size: 14 residues. V gave up 3 bases and J gave up 7 bases, with 13 bases separating them. The CDR3 loop reads CASSFAGARQPQHF. DNA for the CDR3: TGTGCCAGCAGTTTTGCGGGAGCGAGGCAGCCCCAGCATTTT.

This chain connects TRBV28 to TRBJ2-7; TRBD2 is a possible D gene (5 bases). The CDR3 covers 16 residues. Germline CDR1 is MDHEN and CDR2 is SYDVKM. V shed 4 bases and J shed 3 bases, with 19 bases lying between them. In nucleotides, the CDR3 is TGTGCCAGCAGTTCCCCTGGGTTAGCGAGATACTACGAGCAGTACTTC. Amino acid sequence: CASSSPGLARYYEQYF.

This clonotype turned up a few times. The chain recombines TRBV7-2 with TRBJ1-1; D uncertain. Germline CDR1 and CDR2: SGHTA and FQGNSA. The V end lost 5 bases, the J end lost 3 bases, and 13 bases lay between the germline ends. The CDR3 has 14 residues. In DNA form, the CDR3 reads TGTGCCAGCAGCACCAAACCCCGGGACACTGAAGCTTTCTTT. Translated, it gives CASSTKPRDTEAFF.

Comment on this clonotype: This may arise from a read error, as a much more abundant clone is one base away. V and J are TRBV7-2 and TRBJ2-7, with D maybe TRBD2 (5 bases). The CDR3 consists of 14 residues. Per germline, CDR1 SGHTA and CDR2 FQGNSA. DNA of the CDR3: TGTGCCAACAGCTCCGAGAGGAGCGGATCCGAGCAGTACTTC. This gives the protein CANSSERSGSEQYF.

Only a few counts were recorded for this clonotype. V is TRBV29-1 and J is TRBJ1-1; D uncertain. The CDR3 is made up of 12 amino acids. V was pared by 4 bases and J by 0 bases, with 6 bases between. Germline V CDR1 and CDR2: SQVTM, ANQGSEA. CDR3 region: CSVADVNTEAFF. The CDR3 DNA sequence: TGCAGCGTTGCGGACGTGAACACTGAAGCTTTCTTT.

Here the CDR3 reads CASSPDRHEQYF. DNA for the CDR3: TGTGCCAGCAGCCCAGACCGACACGAGCAGTACTTC. The rearrangement uses TRBV7-8 and TRBJ2-7; D not certain. Germline V gene lookup returns CDR1 SGHVS and CDR2 FQNEAQ. The length of the CDR3 is 12 residues. The V gene lost 5 bases and the J gene lost 5 bases, with 10 bases spanning the gap. Combining the CDR3 with reference TRBV7-8 and TRBJ2-7 gives the whole variable domain GAGVSQSPRYKVAKRGQDVALRCDPISGHVSLFWYQQALGQGPEFLTYFQNEAQLDKSGLPSDRFFAERPEGSVSTLKIQRTQQEDSAVYLCASSPDRHEQYFGPGTRLTVT.

Only one count was recorded for this clonotype. Since a much larger clone is just one base distant, this may be a read error. This chain connects TRBV6-2 or TRBV6-3 to TRBJ1-2; the D is unclear. The CDR3 length is 14 residues. CDR1 MNHEY and CDR2 SVGEGT come from the germline V gene. CDR3 bases: TGTGCCAGCGGGCGGACGGAAGCTAACTATGGCTACGCCTTC. This gives the protein CASGRTEANYGYAF.

The chain recombines TRBV7-8 with TRBJ2-5, with a weak D call TRBD1 (6 bases). This CDR3 is 15 amino acids long. Trimming took off 1 base at V and 5 bases at J, with 14 bases between the two ends. Germline V gene lookup returns CDR1 SGHVS and CDR2 FQNEAQ. The CDR3 DNA follows: TGTGCCAGCAGCTTAGGGGCAGGGGCCAGGGAGACCCAGTACTTC. Encoded protein: CASSLGAGARETQYF.